This entry lists 21 T cell receptor beta chains sequenced from one sample in a study of blood T cell repertoires in COVID-19. Only in-frame clones appear in the TCRdb table, and some are missing; sequencing was by immunoSEQ multiplex PCR. Of 100,000 to 150,000 clones listed, 60% to 75% are singletons. Sequencing was done on a sample of peripheral blood. These receptors were obtained from a woman aged 70 to 79 with acute or convalescent COVID-19.

In DNA, the CDR3 is TGTGCCAGCAGTCGCGGGAACTATGGCTACACCTTC. Amino acid sequence: CASSRGNYGYTF. The chain is built from TRBV2 and TRBJ1-2; D not certain. The CDR3 has 12 residues. Trimming pared 5 bases from V and 2 bases from J, leaving 6 bases between. Germline V gene sequence: CDR1 SNHLY, CDR2 FYNNEI. The variable domain in full, with the rest retrieved from reference TRBV2 and TRBJ1-2, is EPEVTQTPSHQVTQMGQEVILRCVPISNHLYFYWYRQILGQKVEFLVSFYNNEISEKSEIFDDQFSVERPDGSNFTLKIRSTKLEDSAMYFCASSRGNYGYTFGSGTRLTVV.

In nucleotides, the CDR3 is TGTGCCACCAGCAAGGACAGGGCAGTAAGCTACGAGCAGTACTTC. It yields the protein CATSKDRAVSYEQYF. V is TRBV15 and J is TRBJ2-7, with 8 bases aligning to TRBD1. The CDR3 sequence is 15 residues long. Trimming removed 4 bases from V and 3 bases from J; junction bases left unmatched: 8. The germline gives CDR1 LNHNV, CDR2 YYDKDF (reference sequence).

This chain links TRBV4-1 with TRBJ1-1; D perhaps matches TRBD1 (6 bases). This CDR3 spans 16 amino acids. Trimming stripped 0 bases from V and 4 bases from J, with 15 bases between. The germline gives CDR1 MGHRA, CDR2 YSYEKL. The DNA of the CDR3 is TGCGCCAGCAGCCAAGAGTGGGGGGGGCTTGCCACTGAAGCTTTCTTT. This codes for CASSQEWGGLATEAFF.

DNA of the CDR3: TGTGCCAGCAGCCCCCTCGTCCCTAAGGGAGTCTTCCTGGAGACCCAGTACTTC. Translated, it gives CASSPLVPKGVFLETQYF. The chain recombines TRBV28 with TRBJ2-5; weak D call: TRBD2 (5 bases). The ends were cut back, 6 bases at V and 5 bases at J, with 28 bases in the middle. CDR1 MDHEN and CDR2 SYDVKM come from the germline V gene. The CDR3 runs 18 residues. The variable domain in full, with the rest retrieved from reference TRBV28 and TRBJ2-5, is DVKVTQSSRYLVKRTGEKVFLECVQDMDHENMFWYRQDPGLGLRLIYFSYDVKMKEKGDIPEGYSVSREKKERFSLILESASTNQTSMYLCASSPLVPKGVFLETQYFGPGTRLLVL.

Concerning this clone itself: No DNA is shown, since the ends of the CDR3 on it are uncertain; the CDR3 is the one TCRdb lists. The rearrangement links TRBV2 to TRBJ2-7; the table's TRBD2 call for D was not verified on the DNA. The CDR3 spans 19 amino acids, including both terminal residues. Germline loops: CDR1 SNHLY, CDR2 FYNNEI. CDR3 protein: CASKPGRGQEGYEQYFGLF.

This sequence joins TRBV9 and TRBJ2-2, with 10 bases lining up with TRBD2. CDR1 and CDR2 from the germline V gene are SGDLS and YYNGEE. The V gene end was trimmed by 4 bases and the J gene end by 5 bases; junction bases not matched to a gene: 8. This CDR3 is 16 amino acids long. CDR3 in amino acids: CASSTGLAGVTGELFF. The CDR3 nucleotides are TGTGCCAGCAGCACAGGGCTAGCGGGAGTTACCGGGGAGCTGTTTTTT. Looking up the rest from reference TRBV9 and TRBJ2-2 gives the full variable domain: DSGVTQTPKHLITATGQRVTLRCSPRSGDLSVYWYQQSLDQGLQFLIQYYNGEERAKGNILERFSAQQFPDLHSELNLSSLELGDSALYFCASSTGLAGVTGELFFGEGSRLTVL.

V gene TRBV14 combines with J gene TRBJ2-2; D is undetermined. Germline-derived CDR1 and CDR2 are SGHDN and FVKESK. Between the trimmed V and J ends, which lost 1 base and 7 bases, there was a span of 7 bases. The CDR3 contains 13 residues. Here the CDR3 DNA reads TGTGCCAGCAGCCAAGTTTCCATCGGGGAGCTGTTTTTT. Translation: CASSQVSIGELFF.

This chain joins TRBV12-5 and TRBJ2-2, with unresolved D. V dropped 2 bases and J dropped 3 bases, with 4 bases sitting between them. There are 13 residues in the CDR3. Germline V lookup: CDR1 LGHNT, CDR2 FRNRAP. For the CDR3, the DNA is TGTGCTAGTGGTTTGTCGGACACCGGGGAGCTGTTTTTT. This codes for CASGLSDTGELFF.

The chain joins TRBV2 to TRBJ1-2; D possibly corresponds to TRBD1 (6 bases). This CDR3 is built from 14 residues. Germline loops: CDR1 SNHLY, CDR2 FYNNEI. V lost 7 bases and J 3 bases, leaving 15 bases between the germline ends. The CDR3 nucleotides read TGTGCCAGCACAATCAGGGGCTCGGACTATGGCTACACCTTC. Residues: CASTIRGSDYGYTF.

The CDR3 coding sequence is TGTGCCAGTAGTGAGGCGGACTCAGAGACCCAGTACTTC. This sequence encodes CASSEADSETQYF. The J gene is TRBJ2-5, the V gene TRBV19; D may be TRBD2 (5 bases). This CDR3 is 13 amino acids long. V was clipped by 5 bases and J by 4 bases, with 11 bases between them. Germline CDR1 is LNHDA and CDR2 is SQIVND (reference sequence).

The sample holds many counts of this clone. V gene TRBV7-9 combines with J gene TRBJ2-3, with 8 bases lining up with TRBD2. The germline CDR1 and CDR2 sequences are SEHNR and FQNEAQ (reference sequence). The CDR3 runs 16 residues. After removal of 5 bases from V and 5 bases from J, the junction contained 12 bases not matched to a gene. Here the CDR3 DNA reads TGTGCCAGCAGCCTCCTCCGAGCGGGGGATCGAGATACGCAGTATTTT. It specifies CASSLLRAGDRDTQYF.

The V gene is TRBV6-5, the J gene TRBJ2-7; perhaps TRBD2 as D (6 bases). The CDR3 covers 14 residues. Trimming removed 6 bases from V and 3 bases from J, with 15 bases in between. CDR1 is MNHEY, CDR2 SVGAGI, per germline. The CDR3 DNA reads as TGTGCCAGCAGCTCCTGGGGTAGCGGCTACGAGCAGTACTTC. Protein product: CASSSWGSGYEQYF.

This clone occurred a few times. The chain is built from TRBV3-1 (or the pseudogene TRBV3-2) and TRBJ2-5; tentative D call: TRBD2 (6 bases). V dropped 4 bases and J dropped 9 bases, with 21 bases sitting between them. Germline V gene lookup returns CDR1 LGHDT and CDR2 YNNKEL (reference sequence). The CDR3 is made up of 15 amino acids. The CDR3 region has the DNA TGTGCCAGCAGCCCCGTAGCTGCGGGGCCGGGGGCCCAGTACTTC. It encodes CASSPVAAGPGAQYF.

This sequence joins TRBV6-2 or TRBV6-3 and TRBJ2-1, with 10 bases matching TRBD2. V lost 2 bases, J lost 6 bases, and 4 bases stayed unmatched. The CDR3 runs to 15 residues. CDR1 is MNHEY, CDR2 SVGEGT, per germline. CDR3 in amino acids: CASSYRAGGGNEQFF. Here the CDR3 DNA reads TGTGCCAGCAGTTACCGAGCGGGAGGGGGCAATGAGCAGTTCTTC.

The chain carries TRBV9 and TRBJ2-5, with TRBD1 identical over 8 bases. The V gene's germline CDR1 is SGDLS and CDR2 YYNGEE. This CDR3 has 16 amino acids. The ends lost 2 bases at V and 5 bases at J; junction bases unmatched: 11. The CDR3 region has the DNA TGTGCCAGCAGCGTGGCAAACAGGGGGACGGGGGAGACCCAGTACTTC. Amino acids: CASSVANRGTGETQYF.

A single count supports this clone. The CDR3 nucleotides read TGTGCCAGCAGCTCAAGCGGGGGGTTTAGGTACGAGCAGTACTTC. Its protein is CASSSSGGFRYEQYF. J is TRBJ2-7 and V is TRBV11-2; 9 nucleotides line up with TRBD2. The CDR3 totals 15 residues. V shed 4 bases, J shed 4 bases, and the junction held 8 bases outside the gene matches. CDR1 is SGHAT, CDR2 FQNNGV, per germline. The full variable domain, with the rest looked up from reference TRBV11-2 and TRBJ2-7, is EAGVAQSPRYKIIEKRQSVAFWCNPISGHATLYWYQQILGQGPKLLIQFQNNGVVDDSQLPKDRFSAERLKGVDSTLKIQPAKLEDSAVYLCASSSSGGFRYEQYFGPGTRLTVT.

The table lists this clone with a few counts. The rearrangement uses TRBV30 and TRBJ2-2; 9 bases map to TRBD2. From germline, CDR1 is GTSNPN and CDR2 SVGIG (reference sequence). The CDR3 is 15 amino acids. The V segment lost 2 bases and the J segment 1 base; nucleotides outside the gene matches: 2. The chain's CDR3 is CAWSQLAGNTGELFF. CDR3 DNA sequence: TGTGCCTGGAGTCAACTAGCGGGGAACACCGGGGAGCTGTTTTTT. Using reference TRBV30 and TRBJ2-2 for the parts outside the CDR3, the full variable domain is SQTIHQWPATLVQPVGSPLSLECTVEGTSNPNLYWYRQAAGRGLQLLFYSVGIGQISSEVPQNLSASRPQDRQFILSSKKLLLSDSGFYLCAWSQLAGNTGELFFGEGSRLTVL.

The V call is TRBV24-1, the J call TRBJ1-5; 8 bases fit TRBD1. The CDR3 has 15 amino acids. Germline CDR1 KGHDR, CDR2 SFDVKD. V was pared by 5 bases and J by 11 bases, with 13 bases of the junction left unmatched. CDR3 DNA sequence: TGTGCCACCAGTGGGGGCGGGACAGGTAATTATGCCCAGCATTTT. Translated: CATSGGGTGNYAQHF.

This clone appeared a single time. This chain connects TRBV5-1 to TRBJ2-5, with D possibly matching TRBD1 (6 bases). V gave up 4 bases and J gave up 5 bases, with 18 bases separating them. CDR3 length: 15 amino acids. Germline-derived CDR1 and CDR2 are SGHRS and YFSETQ. In DNA form, the CDR3 reads TGCGCCAGCAGCAGTGGAGGTACAGGGCGGGAGACCCAGTACTTC. Amino acids: CASSSGGTGRETQYF.

The V and J genes are TRBV10-3 and TRBJ2-2; 8 bases map to TRBD1. J lost 5 bases, V lost 8 bases, and 10 bases had no gene match. CDR1 is ENHRY and CDR2 is SYGVKD in the germline V gene. The CDR3 is made up of 15 amino acids. CDR3 protein: CAIGIGQGSTGELFF. The CDR3 bases are TGTGCCATCGGGATTGGACAGGGTTCAACCGGGGAGCTGTTTTTT.

This chain joins TRBV6-1 and TRBJ1-2; TRBD1 matches at 8 bases. J lost 4 bases, V lost 0 bases, and 13 bases had no gene match. The CDR3 runs 18 residues. From germline, CDR1 is MNHNS and CDR2 SASEGT. The CDR3 bases are TGTGCCAGCAGTGAAGCGCGGGACAGGAACCCTCGGGGCTATGGCTACACCTTC. It is translated as CASSEARDRNPRGYGYTF.